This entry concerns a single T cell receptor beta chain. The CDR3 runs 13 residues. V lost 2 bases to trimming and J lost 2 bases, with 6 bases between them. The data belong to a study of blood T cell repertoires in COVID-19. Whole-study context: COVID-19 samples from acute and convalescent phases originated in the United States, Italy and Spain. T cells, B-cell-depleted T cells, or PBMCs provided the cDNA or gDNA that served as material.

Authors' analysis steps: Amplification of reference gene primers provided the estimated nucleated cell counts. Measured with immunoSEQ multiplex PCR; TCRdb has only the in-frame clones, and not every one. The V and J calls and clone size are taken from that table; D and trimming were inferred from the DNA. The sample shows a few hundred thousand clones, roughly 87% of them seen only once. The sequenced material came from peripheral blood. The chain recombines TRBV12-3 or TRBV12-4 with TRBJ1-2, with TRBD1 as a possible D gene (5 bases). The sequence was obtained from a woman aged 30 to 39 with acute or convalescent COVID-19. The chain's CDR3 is CASSLSGNYGYTF. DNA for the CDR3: TGTGCCAGCAGTTTATCAGGGAACTATGGCTACACCTTC.